This T cell receptor (beta chain) was observed in a study of PD-L1 blockade in urothelial cancer. The overall study: There were a median of around 140,000 T cells in blood samples.

The study collected 1 to 8 samples per patient, pretreatment and on-treatment. Every PCR received spiked-in synthetic TCR analog templates. Profiled with immunoSEQ multiplex PCR; TCRdb holds only in-frame clones, not every one. In the table there are tens of thousands of clones, about 87% of which are singletons. This clone was recorded once. Germline V gene sequence: CDR1 SGHRS, CDR2 YFSETQ. The V and J ends lost 2 bases and 0 bases respectively, with 7 bases between them. The CDR3 runs to 14 residues. This specimen was PBMCs, taken around atezolizumab (anti-PD-L1) treatment. The sequence came from a man aged 35 to 55 with urothelial cancer. The chain employs TRBV5-1 and TRBJ2-3; a possible D gene is TRBD2 (6 bases). In nucleotides, the CDR3 is TGCGCCAGCAGCTTTGGAGGGAGCACAGATACGCAGTATTTT. It encodes CASSFGGSTDTQYF. Variable domain in full (rest from reference TRBV5-1 and TRBJ2-3): KAGVTQTPRYLIKTRGQQVTLSCSPISGHRSVSWYQQTPGQGLQFLFEYFSETQRNKGNFPGRFSGRQFSNSRSEMNVSTLELGDSALYLCASSFGGSTDTQYFGPGTRLTVL.